The table lists the clone carrying this T cell receptor (beta chain) with many counts. This sample was included in a study of human T cells and chemical hapten exposure. The library tagged individual cDNA molecules with unique molecular identifiers. Methods used by the authors: Per sample, the median was 95,638 TCRs, with values from around 24,000 to 710,000. TCRdb used MiXCR to reprocess the RACE reads, holding one entry per CDR3 protein. The V and J calls and clone size come from TCRdb's table, not from the authors' own analysis. The data contain fewer than 100,000 distinct CDR3 sequences, about 8.6% of them seen just once; the ten biggest clones take up 1.7%. The time point: healthy volunteer bleed at 6 weeks. Whole blood that had not been fractionated was the source of extracted total RNA. V was trimmed by 11 bases and J by 6 bases, leaving 17 bases between them. Germline lookup yields CDR1 MDHEN and CDR2 SYDVKM. This CDR3 has 12 residues.

This chain joins TRBV28 and TRBJ2-7, with D perhaps matching TRBD2 (6 bases). What was sequenced was whole blood. The receptor was isolated from a female donor in good health. Some clones in this sample may be carry-over from other donors' samples. The CDR3 nucleotides read TGTGCCTCCCGGCAGCGGGTTTCCGAGCAGTACTTC. Translating gives CASRQRVSEQYF.